Described below is a single TCR beta chain sequence and its context. Its specificity is unknown. This sample is part of a study of CD8 T cells in ankylosing spondylitis. The CDR3 loop spans 18 amino acids. J gave up 1 base and V 4 bases, and 6 bases lay outside the gene matches. CDR1 and CDR2 (germline): KGHDR, SFDVKD. Quantitative 5'-RACE with molecular barcodes generated TCR beta libraries. TCRdb re-analysed the 5' RACE reads in MiXCR, keeping a single row per CDR3 protein. The table records 500,000 to 550,000 distinct CDR3 sequences, over 9.5% of them present only once. Findings and caveats of the study: Blood from ankylosing spondylitis patients appeared to carry a characteristic roughly 8-variant TCR beta motif. Some motif variants had been reported before (in reactive arthritis synovial fluid and blood).

The receptor was derived from a male donor with ankylosing spondylitis. This chain connects TRBV24-1 to TRBJ2-1; TRBD2 agrees at 13 bases. Sequencing was performed on blood, either unsorted or a sorted T cell fraction (not recorded which). Here the CDR3 DNA reads TGTGCCACCAGTGACCGAAGACTAGCGGGAGGTTCCTACAATGAGCAGTTCTTC. This gives the protein CATSDRRLAGGSYNEQFF.